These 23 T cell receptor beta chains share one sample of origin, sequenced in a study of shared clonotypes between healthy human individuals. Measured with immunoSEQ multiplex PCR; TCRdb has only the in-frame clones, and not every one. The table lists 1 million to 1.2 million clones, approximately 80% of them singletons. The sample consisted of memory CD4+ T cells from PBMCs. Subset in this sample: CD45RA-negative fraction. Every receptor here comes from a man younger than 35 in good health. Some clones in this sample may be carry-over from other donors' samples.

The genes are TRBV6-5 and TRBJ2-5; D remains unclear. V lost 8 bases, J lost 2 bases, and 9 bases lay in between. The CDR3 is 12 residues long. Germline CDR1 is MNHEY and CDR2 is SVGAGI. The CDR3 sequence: CASWSRQETQYF. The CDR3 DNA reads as TGTGCCAGCTGGAGCAGGCAAGAGACCCAGTACTTC.

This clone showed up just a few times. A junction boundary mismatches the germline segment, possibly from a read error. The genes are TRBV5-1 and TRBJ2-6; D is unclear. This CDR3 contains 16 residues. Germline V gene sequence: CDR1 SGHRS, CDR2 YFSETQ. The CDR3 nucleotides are TGCGCCAGCAGCTTGGACGGCTACTCTGGAGCCAACGTCCTGACTTTC. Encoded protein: CASSLDGYSGANVLTF.

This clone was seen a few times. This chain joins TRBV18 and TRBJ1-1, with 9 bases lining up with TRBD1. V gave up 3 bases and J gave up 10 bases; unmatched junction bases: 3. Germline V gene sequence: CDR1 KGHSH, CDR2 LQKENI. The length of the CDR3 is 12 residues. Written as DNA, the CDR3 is TGTGCCAGCTCACCGGGACAGGGTTCAGCTTTCTTT. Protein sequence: CASSPGQGSAFF.

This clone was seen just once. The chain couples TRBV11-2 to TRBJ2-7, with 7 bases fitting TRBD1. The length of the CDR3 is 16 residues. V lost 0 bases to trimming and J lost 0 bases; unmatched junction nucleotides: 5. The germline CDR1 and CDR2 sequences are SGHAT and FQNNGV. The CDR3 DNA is TGTGCCAGCAGCTTAGAGGCAGGGGGTTACTCCTACGAGCAGTACTTC. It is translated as CASSLEAGGYSYEQYF.

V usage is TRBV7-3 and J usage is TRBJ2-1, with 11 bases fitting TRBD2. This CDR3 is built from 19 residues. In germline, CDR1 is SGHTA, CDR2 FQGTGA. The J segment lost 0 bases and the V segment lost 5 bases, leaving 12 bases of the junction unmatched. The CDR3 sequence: CASSPMTSGKTSSYNEQFF. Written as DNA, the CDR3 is TGTGCCAGCAGCCCGATGACTAGCGGGAAGACGAGCTCCTACAATGAGCAGTTCTTC.

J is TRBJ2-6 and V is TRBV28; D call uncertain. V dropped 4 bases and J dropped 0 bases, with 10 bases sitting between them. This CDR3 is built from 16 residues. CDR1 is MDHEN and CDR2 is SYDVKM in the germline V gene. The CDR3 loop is CASSYSGISGANVLTF. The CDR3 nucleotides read TGTGCCAGCAGTTACTCCGGTATCTCTGGGGCCAACGTCCTGACTTTC.

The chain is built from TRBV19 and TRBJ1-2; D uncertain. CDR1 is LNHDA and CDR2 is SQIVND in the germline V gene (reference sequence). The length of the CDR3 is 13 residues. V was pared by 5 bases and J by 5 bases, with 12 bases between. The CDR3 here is CASSPRSVYGYTF. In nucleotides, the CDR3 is TGTGCCAGTAGTCCGCGTAGTGTGTATGGCTACACCTTC.

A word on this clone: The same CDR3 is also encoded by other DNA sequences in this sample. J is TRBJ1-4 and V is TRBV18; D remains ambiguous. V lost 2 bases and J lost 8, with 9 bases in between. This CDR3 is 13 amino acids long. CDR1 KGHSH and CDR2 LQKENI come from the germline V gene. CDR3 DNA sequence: TGTGCCAGCTCACCAGGGTTAGGCGAAAAACTGTTTTTT. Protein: CASSPGLGEKLFF.

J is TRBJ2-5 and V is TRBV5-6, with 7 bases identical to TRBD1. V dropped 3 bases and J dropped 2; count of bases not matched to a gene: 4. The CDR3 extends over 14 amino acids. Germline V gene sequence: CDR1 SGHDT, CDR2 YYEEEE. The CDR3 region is CASSSQGVQETQYF. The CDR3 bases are TGTGCCAGCAGCTCCCAGGGGGTTCAAGAGACCCAGTACTTC. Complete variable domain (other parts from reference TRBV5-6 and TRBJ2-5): DAGVTQSPTHLIKTRGQQVTLRCSPKSGHDTVSWYQQALGQGPQFIFQYYEEEERQRGNFPDRFSGHQFPNYSSELNVNALLLGDSALYLCASSSQGVQETQYFGPGTRLLVL.

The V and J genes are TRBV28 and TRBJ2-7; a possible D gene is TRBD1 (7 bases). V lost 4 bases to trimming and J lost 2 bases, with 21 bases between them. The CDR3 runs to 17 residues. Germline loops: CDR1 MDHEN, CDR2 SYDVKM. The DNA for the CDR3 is TGTGCCAGCAGTTCAAACGGGGGAGTGGACAGGCCCTACGAGCAGTACTTC. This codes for CASSSNGGVDRPYEQYF.

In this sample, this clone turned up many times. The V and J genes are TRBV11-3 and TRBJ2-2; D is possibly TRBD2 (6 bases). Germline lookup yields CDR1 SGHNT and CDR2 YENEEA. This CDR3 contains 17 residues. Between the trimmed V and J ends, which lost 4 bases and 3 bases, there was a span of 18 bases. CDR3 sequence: CASSSRRRDFDTGELFF. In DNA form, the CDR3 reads TGTGCCAGCAGCTCCCGGCGGAGGGACTTCGACACCGGGGAGCTGTTTTTT.

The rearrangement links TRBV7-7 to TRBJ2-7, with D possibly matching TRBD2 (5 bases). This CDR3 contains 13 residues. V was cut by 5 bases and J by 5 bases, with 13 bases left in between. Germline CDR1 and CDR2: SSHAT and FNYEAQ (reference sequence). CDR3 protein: CASSATPGNEQYF. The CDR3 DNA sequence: TGTGCCAGCAGCGCAACTCCGGGAAACGAGCAGTACTTC. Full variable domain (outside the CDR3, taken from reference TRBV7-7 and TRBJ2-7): GAGVSQSPRYKVTKRGQDVTLRCDPISSHATLYWYQQALGQGPEFLTYFNYEAQPDKSGLPSDRFSAERPEGSISTLTIQRTEQRDSAMYRCASSATPGNEQYFGPGTRLTVT.

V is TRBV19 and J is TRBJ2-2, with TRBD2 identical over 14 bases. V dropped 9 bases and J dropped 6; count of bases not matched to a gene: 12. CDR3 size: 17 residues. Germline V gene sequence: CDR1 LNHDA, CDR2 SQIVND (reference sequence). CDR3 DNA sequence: TGTGCCAGCCAGGGGTTCGGGACTAGCGGGAGCGCCGGGGAGCTGTTTTTT. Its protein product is CASQGFGTSGSAGELFF.

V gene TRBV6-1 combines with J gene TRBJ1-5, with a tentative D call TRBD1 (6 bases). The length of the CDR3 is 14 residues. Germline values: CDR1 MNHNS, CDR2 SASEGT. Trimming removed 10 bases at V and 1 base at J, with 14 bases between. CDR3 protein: CAIRLTGSNQPQHF. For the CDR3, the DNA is TGTGCCATCCGACTTACAGGGAGCAATCAGCCCCAGCATTTT.

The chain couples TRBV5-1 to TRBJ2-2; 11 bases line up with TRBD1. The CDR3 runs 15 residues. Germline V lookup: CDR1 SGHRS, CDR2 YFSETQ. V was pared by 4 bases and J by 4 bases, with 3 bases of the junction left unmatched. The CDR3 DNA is TGCGCCAGCAGCGGGACAGGGGGAAGCACCGGGGAGCTGTTTTTT. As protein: CASSGTGGSTGELFF.

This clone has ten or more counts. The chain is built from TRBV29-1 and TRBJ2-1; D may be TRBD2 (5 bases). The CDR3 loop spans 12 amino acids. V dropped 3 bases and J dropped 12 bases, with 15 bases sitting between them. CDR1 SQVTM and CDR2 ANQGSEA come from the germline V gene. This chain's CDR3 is CSVDPGEGRQFF. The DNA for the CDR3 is TGCAGCGTTGACCCAGGAGAGGGCAGGCAGTTCTTC.

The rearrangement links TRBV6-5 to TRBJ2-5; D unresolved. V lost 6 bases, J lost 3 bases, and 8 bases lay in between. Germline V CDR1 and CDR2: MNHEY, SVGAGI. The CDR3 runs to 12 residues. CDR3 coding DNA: TGTGCCAGCAGGGCAACAAAAGAGACCCAGTACTTC. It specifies CASRATKETQYF.

CDR3 in amino acids: CASSSSGGNTEAFF. For the CDR3, the DNA is TGTGCCAGCAGCTCCTCGGGGGGGAACACTGAAGCTTTCTTT. The gene calls are TRBV7-9 and TRBJ1-1; weak D call: TRBD1 (5 bases). The germline CDR1 and CDR2 sequences are SEHNR and FQNEAQ (reference sequence). The CDR3 has 14 amino acids. Trimming left V 4 bases short and J 1 base short, with 10 bases between.

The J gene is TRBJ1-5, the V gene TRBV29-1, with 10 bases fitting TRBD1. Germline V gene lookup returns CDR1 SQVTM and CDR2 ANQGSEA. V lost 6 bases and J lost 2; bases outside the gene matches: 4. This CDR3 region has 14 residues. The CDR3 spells CSVGTGEGNQPQHF. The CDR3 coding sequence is TGCAGCGTGGGGACAGGGGAGGGCAATCAGCCCCAGCATTTT.

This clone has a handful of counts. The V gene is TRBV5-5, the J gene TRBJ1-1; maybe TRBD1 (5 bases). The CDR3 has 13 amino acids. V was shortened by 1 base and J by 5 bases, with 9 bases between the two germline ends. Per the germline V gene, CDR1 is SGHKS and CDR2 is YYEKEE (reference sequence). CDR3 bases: TGTGCCAGCAGCTTGCTGGGGGAAACTGAAGCTTTCTTT. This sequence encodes CASSLLGETEAFF.

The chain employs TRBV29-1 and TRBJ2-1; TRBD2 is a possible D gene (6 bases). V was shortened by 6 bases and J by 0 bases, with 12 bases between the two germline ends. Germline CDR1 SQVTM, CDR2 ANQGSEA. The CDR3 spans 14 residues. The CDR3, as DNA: TGCAGCGTGGCAACTAGCCTCTCCTACAATGAGCAGTTCTTC. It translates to CSVATSLSYNEQFF.

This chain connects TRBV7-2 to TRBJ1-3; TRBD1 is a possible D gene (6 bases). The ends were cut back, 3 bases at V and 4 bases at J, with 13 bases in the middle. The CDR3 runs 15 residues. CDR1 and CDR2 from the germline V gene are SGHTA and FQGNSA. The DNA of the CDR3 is TGTGCCAGCAGCTTGTCTGGGGGCGGGGGAAACACCATATATTTT. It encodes CASSLSGGGGNTIYF. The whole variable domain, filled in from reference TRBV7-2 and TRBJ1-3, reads GAGVSQSPSNKVTEKGKDVELRCDPISGHTALYWYRQSLGQGLEFLIYFQGNSAPDKSGLPSDRFSAERTGGSVSTLTIQRTQQEDSAVYLCASSLSGGGGNTIYFGEGSWLTVV.

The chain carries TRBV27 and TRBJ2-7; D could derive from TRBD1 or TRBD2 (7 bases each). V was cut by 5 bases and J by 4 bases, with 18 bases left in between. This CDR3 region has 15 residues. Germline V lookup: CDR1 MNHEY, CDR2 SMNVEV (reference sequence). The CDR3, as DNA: TGTGCCAGCAGTCTGCGACAGGGAGGGGCATACGAGCAGTACTTC. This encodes CASSLRQGGAYEQYF.